A single sample gave rise to the 23 T cell receptor beta chains below, sequenced in a study of shared clonotypes between healthy human individuals. Data came from immunoSEQ multiplex PCR; TCRdb stores just in-frame clones and leaves some out. The data show under 650,000 clones, 96% seen once. Material for sequencing was naive CD4+ T cells sorted from blood. Specified subset: CD45RA+ positively selected. The receptor set was obtained from a woman aged 25 to 39 in good health.

This chain joins TRBV11-2 and TRBJ2-7; D uncertain. The germline gives CDR1 SGHAT, CDR2 FQNNGV. V lost 5 bases and J lost 2, with 16 bases in between. The length of the CDR3 is 15 residues. The DNA for the CDR3 is TGTGCCAGCAGCCCAAGTAACTCACGAACCTACGAGCAGTACTTC. This encodes CASSPSNSRTYEQYF.

The rearrangement joins TRBV5-1 to TRBJ2-3; D possibly uses TRBD1 or TRBD2 (5 bases each). CDR3 size: 15 residues. V dropped 2 bases and J dropped 6 bases, with 16 bases sitting between them. Germline CDR1 reads SGHRS; CDR2 reads YFSETQ. Here the CDR3 reads CASSLFSGSEDTQYF. The CDR3, as DNA: TGCGCCAGCAGCTTATTTTCAGGGAGCGAGGATACGCAGTATTTT. Combining the CDR3 with reference TRBV5-1 and TRBJ2-3 gives the whole variable domain KAGVTQTPRYLIKTRGQQVTLSCSPISGHRSVSWYQQTPGQGLQFLFEYFSETQRNKGNFPGRFSGRQFSNSRSEMNVSTLELGDSALYLCASSLFSGSEDTQYFGPGTRLTVL.

The V gene is TRBV30, the J gene TRBJ2-1, with TRBD1 as a possible D gene (5 bases). The CDR3 runs to 15 residues. The V end was cut by 4 bases, the J end by 0 bases, with 13 bases between. From germline, CDR1 is GTSNPN and CDR2 SVGIG (reference sequence). The CDR3 region is CAWTPWTLSYNEQFF. CDR3 nucleotides: TGTGCCTGGACCCCGTGGACACTCTCCTACAATGAGCAGTTCTTC.

The CDR3 DNA is TGTGCCAGCAGCTTAGTCCTAGCGGGAGTTGAGGAGCAGTACTTC. Protein product: CASSLVLAGVEEQYF. The chain links TRBV7-9 to TRBJ2-7, with 10 nucleotides matching TRBD2. Germline V lookup: CDR1 SEHNR, CDR2 FQNEAQ (reference sequence). V shed 1 base and J 7 bases; nucleotides not matched to a gene: 7. The CDR3 runs 15 residues.

The chain employs TRBV10-2 and TRBJ2-1; D ambiguous. Germline V CDR1 and CDR2: WSHSY, SAAADI. The V end lost 1 base, the J end lost 10 bases, and 11 bases lay between the germline ends. The CDR3 loop spans 13 amino acids. The CDR3 loop reads CASSEFGMGEQFF. In nucleotides, the CDR3 is TGCGCCAGCAGTGAGTTCGGCATGGGGGAGCAGTTCTTC.

The chain couples TRBV28 to TRBJ1-4; D unclear. V was trimmed by 6 bases and J by 8 bases, leaving 16 bases between them. Germline CDR1 is MDHEN and CDR2 is SYDVKM. The CDR3 covers 14 residues. The DNA for the CDR3 is TGTGCCAGCAGAGGGCGACCGAGTGTGGAAAAACTGTTTTTT. Its protein is CASRGRPSVEKLFF.

The chain uses TRBV10-3 and TRBJ2-3; TRBD2 agrees at 11 bases. CDR3 size: 20 residues. The junction had 15 bases not matched to a gene; V was cut back by 3 bases and J by 1 base. Germline V gives CDR1 ENHRY, CDR2 SYGVKD. The CDR3 sequence is CAISDPRVSGRATGTDTQYF. CDR3 coding DNA: TGTGCCATCAGTGACCCTCGAGTTAGCGGGAGGGCCACGGGCACAGATACGCAGTATTTT.

V usage is TRBV28 and J usage is TRBJ2-7; D possibly corresponds to TRBD2 (6 bases). V lost 3 bases, J lost 3 bases, and 18 bases lay in between. This CDR3 comprises 16 residues. Germline CDR1 and CDR2: MDHEN and SYDVKM. The CDR3, as DNA: TGTGCCAGCAGTTTGGGCGGCGGGACGGGCGTCTACGAGCAGTACTTC. Amino acid sequence: CASSLGGGTGVYEQYF. Complete variable domain (other parts from reference TRBV28 and TRBJ2-7): DVKVTQSSRYLVKRTGEKVFLECVQDMDHENMFWYRQDPGLGLRLIYFSYDVKMKEKGDIPEGYSVSREKKERFSLILESASTNQTSMYLCASSLGGGTGVYEQYFGPGTRLTVT.

The V gene is TRBV5-1, the J gene TRBJ2-7; 11 bases are shared with TRBD2. The CDR3 is made up of 16 amino acids. Trimming took 0 bases from V and 4 from J; bases not matched to a gene: 6. Germline V gene sequence: CDR1 SGHRS, CDR2 YFSETQ. The CDR3 DNA reads as TGCGCCAGCAGCTTGGGGCTAGCGGGAGGTCTGTACGAGCAGTACTTC. This encodes CASSLGLAGGLYEQYF.

The table lists this clone with a count of one. The rearrangement links TRBV27 to TRBJ2-5, with TRBD1 matching over 8 bases. The trim removed 4 bases at V and 5 bases at J, leaving 21 bases unmatched. The CDR3 has 19 amino acids. CDR1 and CDR2 (germline): MNHEY, SMNVEV (reference sequence). CDR3 in DNA: TGTGCCAGCAGTTCCCACTTGAGGGACAGGAGGCCGTTGCGCGAGACCCAGTACTTC. This encodes CASSSHLRDRRPLRETQYF.

The chain employs TRBV2 and TRBJ2-1; D remains ambiguous. This CDR3 is built from 12 residues. CDR1 is SNHLY and CDR2 is FYNNEI in the germline V gene. Trimming removed 4 bases from V and 9 bases from J, with 10 bases in between. CDR3 amino acids: CASSVSVGEQFF. Here the CDR3 DNA reads TGTGCCAGCAGTGTATCCGTTGGTGAGCAGTTCTTC.

The V call is TRBV13, the J call TRBJ2-1, with 7 nucleotides matching TRBD1. With V trimmed by 5 bases and J by 9 bases, 7 bases remained unmatched. Germline lookup yields CDR1 PRHDT and CDR2 FYEKMQ (reference sequence). The CDR3 is 13 residues long. The CDR3 sequence is CASSLRQGTEQFF. DNA for the CDR3: TGTGCCAGCAGCCTAAGACAGGGTACTGAGCAGTTCTTC.

The rearrangement uses TRBV28 and TRBJ1-4; TRBD1 agrees at 9 bases. V gave up 5 bases and J gave up 7 bases; unmatched junction bases: 8. The CDR3 consists of 15 residues. CDR1 and CDR2 from the germline V gene are MDHEN and SYDVKM. CDR3 coding DNA: TGTGCCAGCAGTACAACAGGGGGCAGAAGTGAAAAACTGTTTTTT. It codes for CASSTTGGRSEKLFF.

V is TRBV2 and J is TRBJ2-7; D unclear. The CDR3 has 14 residues. Germline lookup yields CDR1 SNHLY and CDR2 FYNNEI. The V and J ends lost 3 bases and 2 bases respectively, with 11 bases between them. The CDR3 nucleotides read TGTGCCAGCAGTGAGGAAAGGGCTACCTACGAGCAGTACTTC. This translates into CASSEERATYEQYF.

Here the CDR3 reads CSARMDYEQFF. CDR3 nucleotides: TGCAGTGCTAGGATGGATTATGAGCAGTTCTTC. The chain links TRBV20-1 to TRBJ2-1; no reliable D call. With 3 bases removed from V and 8 bases from J, the gap between germline ends came to 8 bases. The CDR3 loop spans 11 amino acids. Germline CDR1 is DFQATT and CDR2 is SNEGSKA (reference sequence).

This sequence joins TRBV5-1 and TRBJ2-7; 11 bases are a match to TRBD2. Losses at the gene ends were 2 bases for V and 4 bases for J; bases not matched to a gene: 5. Germline V CDR1 and CDR2: SGHRS, YFSETQ. CDR3 length: 15 amino acids. The CDR3 sequence is CASSFTSGSTYEQYF. The CDR3 coding sequence is TGCGCCAGCAGCTTTACTAGCGGGAGTACATACGAGCAGTACTTC. Combining the CDR3 with reference TRBV5-1 and TRBJ2-7 gives the whole variable domain KAGVTQTPRYLIKTRGQQVTLSCSPISGHRSVSWYQQTPGQGLQFLFEYFSETQRNKGNFPGRFSGRQFSNSRSEMNVSTLELGDSALYLCASSFTSGSTYEQYFGPGTRLTVT.

The chain carries TRBV7-2 and TRBJ2-5; no clear D gene. Germline V gives CDR1 SGHTA, CDR2 FQGNSA. Trimming took 2 bases from V and 3 from J, leaving 16 bases between them. The CDR3 is 16 amino acids. The CDR3 reads CASSLYSVALEETQYF. The CDR3 bases are TGTGCCAGCAGCTTATATTCCGTTGCCCTTGAAGAGACCCAGTACTTC.

This clone showed up just a few times. The chain carries TRBV7-9 and TRBJ1-5, with 7 bases identical to TRBD1. The CDR3 consists of 14 residues. Germline-derived CDR1 and CDR2 are SEHNR and FQNEAQ (reference sequence). Trimming cost V 3 bases and J 5 bases; bases outside gene matches: 4. CDR3 in amino acids: CASSFDRVDQPQHF. As DNA, the CDR3 is TGTGCCAGCAGCTTTGACAGGGTAGATCAGCCCCAGCATTTT.

V and J are TRBV19 and TRBJ2-7; D remains ambiguous. This CDR3 has 15 residues. V lost 1 base and J 2 bases, leaving 12 bases between the germline ends. Germline CDR1 reads LNHDA; CDR2 reads SQIVND (reference sequence). The CDR3 DNA sequence: TGTGCCAGTAGTATAGTCTCGAACCCTACCTACGAGCAGTACTTC. Translation gives CASSIVSNPTYEQYF.

The J gene is TRBJ2-5, the V gene TRBV7-9, with 9 nucleotides matching TRBD2. CDR1 is SEHNR and CDR2 is FQNEAQ in the germline V gene (reference sequence). The length of the CDR3 is 14 residues. The ends lost 4 bases at V and 5 bases at J; junction bases unmatched: 5. The DNA of the CDR3 is TGTGCCAGCAGCTCGGGACTAGCCTGGGAGACCCAGTACTTC. This translates into CASSSGLAWETQYF.

J is TRBJ2-7 and V is TRBV7-2; 7 bases agree with TRBD2. This CDR3 region has 14 residues. Per germline, CDR1 SGHTA and CDR2 FQGNSA. J was trimmed by 2 bases and V by 3 bases; bases with no gene match: 4. CDR3 residues: CASSFASGPYEQYF. CDR3 DNA: TGTGCCAGCAGCTTCGCTAGCGGCCCCTACGAGCAGTACTTC.

For the CDR3, the DNA is TGTGCCAGCAGTGACCAGCCGGGGACTGAAGCTTTCTTT. This encodes CASSDQPGTEAFF. The chain links TRBV6-1 to TRBJ1-1; D gene ambiguous. There are 13 residues in the CDR3. The V and J ends lost 3 bases and 5 bases respectively, with 10 bases between them. Germline V gene lookup returns CDR1 MNHNS and CDR2 SASEGT.

The gene calls are TRBV6-1 and TRBJ2-7; 7 bases match TRBD1. The length of the CDR3 is 14 residues. The trim removed 4 bases at V and 2 bases at J, leaving 5 bases unmatched. Germline lookup yields CDR1 MNHNS and CDR2 SASEGT. The CDR3 sequence is CASSVPGQPYEQYF. The CDR3 nucleotides read TGTGCCAGCAGTGTACCGGGACAGCCCTACGAGCAGTACTTC.